Listed here are 30 T cell receptor delta chains from one sample, sequenced in a study of gamma-delta T cells after stem cell transplantation. TCRdb re-processed the RT-PCR reads via CATT. This table has roughly 1,500 delta-chain clones, roughly 6.2% appearing once. Sequenced: gamma-delta T cells. These receptors originate from a human donor. It is not recorded whose cells these are; they may come from a transplant donor.

This clone came up a few times. TCRdb's listed protein matches a much larger clone and diverges from this DNA's translation at residue 13, likely through a read error; the protein shown comes from the DNA. The chain is built from TRDV2 and TRDJ1; 13 nucleotides line up with TRDD3. V dropped 3 bases and J dropped 0; count of bases not matched to a gene: 18. This CDR3 region has 21 residues. Germline V gene data show CDR1 as GEAIGNYY and CDR2 as EKD. The CDR3 loop reads CACDSVLLGDTGALNTDKLIF. CDR3 nucleotides: TGTGCCTGTGACTCCGTCCTACTGGGGGATACGGGGGCCCTGAACACCGATAAACTCATCTTT.

This clone showed up just a few times. This likely traces to a read error, being one base from a far larger clone. The chain has TRDV1 and TRDJ1; perhaps TRDD2 as D (8 bases). CDR3 length: 25 amino acids. In germline, CDR1 is TSWWSYY, CDR2 QGS. As DNA, the CDR3 is TGTGCTCCTGGGGAGTCAGCTTCCTACGTAAAGGGAAGGTGGGGGACTCTACCGTACACCGATAAACTCATCTTT. This codes for CAPGESASYVKGRWGTLPYTDKLIF.

This clone came up a few times. A read error is the likely source, as a far larger clone sits one nucleotide away. This chain connects TRDV2 to TRDJ1; D unresolved. The CDR3 runs 14 residues. Germline V gene lookup returns CDR1 GEAIGNYY and CDR2 EKD. CDR3 sequence (DNA): TGTGCCCGTGACACCATGATCGCGATCGATAAACTCATCTTT. It translates to CARDTMIAIDKLIF.

This clone came up a few times. This probably arose from a read error, given a far larger clone one base away. The sample carries other DNA sequences with the same CDR3. The rearrangement uses TRDV2 and TRDJ1; either TRDD2 or TRDD3 may supply D (5 bases each). This CDR3 contains 14 residues. CDR1 is GEAIGNYY, CDR2 EKD, per germline. Trimming took off 2 bases at V and 2 bases at J, with 11 bases between the two ends. The CDR3 DNA reads as TGTGCCTGTGACAGCCTACTGGAGACCGATAAACTCATCTTT. Protein sequence: CACDSLLETDKLIF.

A note on this clone: The protein TCRdb lists belongs to a much larger clone and differs from this DNA's translation at residue 20, which points to a read error; the protein shown is made from the DNA. The V call is TRDV2, the J call TRDJ1; 7 nucleotides line up with TRDD3. Germline V lookup: CDR1 GEAIGNYY, CDR2 EKD. This CDR3 contains 21 residues. CDR3 region: CACDTVKAGDRRSTYTDKLTF. CDR3 nucleotide sequence: TGTGCCTGTGACACCGTCAAAGCTGGGGATAGGAGGTCGACGTACACCGATAAACTCACCTTT.

On this clone itself: TCRdb's entry gives the protein of a much larger clone, which mismatches this DNA's translation at residue 4, likely from a read error; the protein reported here is translated from the DNA. V and J are TRDV2 and TRDJ1; 9 bases align to TRDD3. Germline V gives CDR1 GEAIGNYY, CDR2 EKD. The CDR3 spans 17 residues. The CDR3 loop is CACGTIPTGGETDKLIF. The CDR3, as DNA: TGTGCCTGTGGCACCATTCCTACTGGGGGAGAAACCGATAAACTCATCTTT.

For this clone: With only one base between it and a far larger clone, this is likely a read error. This CDR3 is also generated by other DNA sequences in the sample. The chain couples TRDV2 to TRDJ1; D gene uncertain. With 7 bases removed from V and 0 bases from J, the gap between germline ends came to 20 bases. Germline assignment: CDR1 GEAIGNYY and CDR2 EKD. The CDR3 extends over 16 amino acids. CDR3: CACDALNSPYTDKLIF. CDR3 in DNA: TGTGCCTGCGACGCTTTAAATTCCCCGTACACCGATAAACTCATCTTT.

Regarding this clone: The protein TCRdb lists belongs to a much larger clone and differs from this DNA's translation at residue 12, which points to a read error; the protein shown is made from the DNA. The rearrangement uses TRDV2 and TRDJ1; the match to TRDD3 covers 7 bases. Trimming removed 0 bases from V and 0 bases from J; junction bases left unmatched: 21. This CDR3 region has 21 residues. Germline values: CDR1 GEAIGNYY, CDR2 EKD. CDR3 in DNA: TGTGCCTGTGACACCGTCAAAGCTGGGGATAGGGGGTCGACGTACACCGATAAACTCATCTTT. It is translated as CACDTVKAGDRGSTYTDKLIF.

This clone has just a few counts. This DNA translates differently at residue 14 from the TCRdb protein, which is that of a much larger clone; a read error is likely, and the protein shown is the DNA's own translation. The chain carries TRDV2 and TRDJ3; 9 bases are a match to TRDD3. CDR1 and CDR2 (germline): GEAIGNYY, EKD. This CDR3 comprises 20 residues. The CDR3 loop is CACDPLLGEESSWGTRQMFF. The CDR3 nucleotides read TGTGCCTGTGACCCATTACTGGGGGAGGAAAGCTCCTGGGGCACCCGACAGATGTTTTTC.

This clone was seen a few times. A far larger clone is one nucleotide away, so this likely arose from a read error. The V call is TRDV1, the J call TRDJ1, with TRDD3 matching 9 bases. Germline V lookup: CDR1 TSWWSYY, CDR2 QGS. The CDR3 has 25 amino acids. Unmatched junction bases numbered 34, after V lost 2 bases and J lost 3 bases. For the CDR3, the DNA is TGTGCTCTTGGGGAAAAAACCATCAATAACCGCTTCCGCCCCACTCTGGGGGATGCGCCCGATAAACTCATCTTT. Its protein is CALGEKTINNRFRPTLGDAPDKLIF.

This clone is large by share. This chain uses TRDV2 with TRDJ1; D perhaps matches TRDD3 (5 bases). Looked up from germline, CDR1 is GEAIGNYY and CDR2 is EKD. V was cut by 0 bases and J by 0 bases, with 10 bases left in between. The CDR3 extends over 15 amino acids. CDR3 DNA: TGTGCCTGTGACACCGTTGGGGCGTACACCGATAAACTCATCTTT. Encoded protein: CACDTVGAYTDKLIF.

In this sample, this clone turned up a few times. TCRdb's listed protein matches a much larger clone and diverges from this DNA's translation at residue 8, likely through a read error; the protein shown comes from the DNA. V and J are TRDV2 and TRDJ1, with D unresolved. The germline V and J ends were trimmed by 0 bases and 4 bases, with 11 bases remaining between them. CDR3 length equals 14 residues. Germline-derived CDR1 and CDR2 are GEAIGNYY and EKD. CDR3 DNA sequence: TGTGCCTGTGACACCATGATCGAGATCGATAAACTCATCTTT. It specifies CACDTMIEIDKLIF.

This clone has only a few counts. A far larger clone is one base from this, pointing to a likely read error. Additional DNA sequences in this sample encode the identical CDR3. This chain links TRDV2 with TRDJ1, with a possible D match to TRDD2 (5 bases). Germline loops: CDR1 GEAIGNYY, CDR2 EKD. Trimming took 3 bases from V and 0 from J, leaving 13 bases between them. The CDR3 extends over 15 amino acids. CDR3 nucleotides: TGTGCCTGTGACGCCCTTCTAAAATACACCGATAAACTCATCTTT. Its protein product is CACDALLKYTDKLIF.

To note about this clone: This DNA translates differently at residue 11 from the TCRdb protein, which is that of a much larger clone; a read error is likely, and the protein shown is the DNA's own translation. The chain links TRDV2 to TRDJ3; the match to TRDD3 covers 8 bases. The ends lost 1 base at V and 2 bases at J; junction bases unmatched: 9. The CDR3 loop spans 19 amino acids. From germline, CDR1 is GEAIGNYY and CDR2 EKD. For the CDR3, the DNA is TGTGCCTGTGACACGTCTGGGGGACCGAGCCCCTGGGACACCCGACAGATGTTTTTC. This sequence encodes CACDTSGGPSPWDTRQMFF.

Concerning this clone: TCRdb assigns this DNA the protein of a much larger clone, which departs from its translation at residue 8; this likely reflects a read error, and the protein shown comes from translating the DNA. The rearrangement joins TRDV2 to TRDJ1; 8 bases align to TRDD3. Germline trimming cut 0 bases from V and 3 bases from J; bases unmatched to any gene: 23. Germline V gene data show CDR1 as GEAIGNYY and CDR2 as EKD. The CDR3 covers 21 residues. The CDR3 coding sequence is TGTGCCTGTGACACCGTACTGAGGGATACGCGCGGGGGTAAGAGGGCCGATAAACTCATCTTT. This sequence encodes CACDTVLRDTRGGKRADKLIF.

This clone is termed medium-sized (0.01 to 0.1%). For the CDR3, the DNA is TGTGCCTGTGACACCTTCAGACCGTTACTGGGGGATACGGGAACCGATAAACTCATCTTT. Protein sequence: CACDTFRPLLGDTGTDKLIF. This sequence joins TRDV2 and TRDJ1, with 13 bases identical to TRDD3. Germline assignment: CDR1 GEAIGNYY and CDR2 EKD. Trimming took 0 bases from V and 2 from J; bases not matched to a gene: 14. The CDR3 totals 20 residues.

With regard to this clone: The amino acid sequence in TCRdb belongs to a much larger clone and departs from this DNA's translation at residue 6, likely a sequencing read error; the sequence shown is translated from the DNA. The chain combines TRDV2 with TRDJ1; 10 positions agree with TRDD3. J lost 0 bases, V lost 0 bases, and 15 bases had no gene match. The germline CDR1 and CDR2 sequences are GEAIGNYY and EKD. This CDR3 has 20 residues. The CDR3 sequence is CACDTTFGGYATRYTDKLIF. In DNA form, the CDR3 reads TGTGCCTGTGACACCACATTCGGGGGATACGCTACTCGGTACACCGATAAACTCATCTTT.

This clone showed up just a few times. This likely traces to a read error, being one base from a far larger clone. The same CDR3 also results from other DNA sequences found in this sample. V and J are TRDV2 and TRDJ1; 12 nucleotides align to TRDD3. The CDR3 extends over 16 amino acids. CDR1 GEAIGNYY and CDR2 EKD come from the germline V gene. The CDR3 nucleotides are TGCGCCTGTGACGGGCTGGGGGATACGCGAACCGATAAACTCATCTTT. This codes for CACDGLGDTRTDKLIF.

This clone was counted a few times. TCRdb pairs this DNA with a much larger clone's protein that differs at residue 6, likely a read error; the protein shown was translated from the DNA. V is TRDV2 and J is TRDJ1; D may be TRDD2 (6 bases). There are 18 residues in the CDR3. V was pared by 3 bases and J by 0 bases, with 22 bases between. The germline CDR1 and CDR2 sequences are GEAIGNYY and EKD. The CDR3 protein is CACDPPPTVSPYTDKLIF. CDR3 bases: TGTGCCTGTGACCCGCCTCCTACGGTTAGCCCGTACACCGATAAACTCATCTTT.

This clone was seen a handful of times. The protein recorded in TCRdb matches a much larger clone and deviates from this DNA's translation at residue 11, suggesting a read error; the protein here is obtained by translating the DNA. The chain links TRDV2 to TRDJ1; the D gene is possibly TRDD3 (6 bases). Germline values: CDR1 GEAIGNYY, CDR2 EKD. Deletions cut 3 bases from V and 0 bases from J, with 22 bases between. The CDR3 covers 18 residues. The CDR3, as DNA: TGTGCCTGTGACCCTCTGGGGCCAGCCTGGGTTTACACCGATAAACTCATCTTT. Amino acids: CACDPLGPAWVYTDKLIF.

This clone was found a few times. TCRdb records a much larger clone's protein for this DNA, with a difference at residue 4 that likely arises from a read error; the protein given is the translation of the DNA. The chain links TRDV2 to TRDJ1, with TRDD3 matching 10 bases. The CDR3 spans 19 residues. The germline CDR1 and CDR2 sequences are GEAIGNYY and EKD. In DNA form, the CDR3 reads TGTGCCTGTGGCACCGTTAGTACTGGGGGATCCACATACACCGATAAACTCATCTTT. It encodes CACGTVSTGGSTYTDKLIF.

With regard to this clone: TCRdb pairs this DNA with a much larger clone's protein that differs at residue 6, likely a read error; the protein shown was translated from the DNA. This chain connects TRDV2 to TRDJ1; 10 nucleotides match TRDD3. V was clipped by 0 bases and J by 6 bases; unmatched bases: 12. Per the germline V gene, CDR1 is GEAIGNYY and CDR2 is EKD. This CDR3 has 17 residues. The chain's CDR3 is CACDTALGDRQLNKLIF. The CDR3 coding sequence is TGTGCCTGTGACACCGCACTGGGGGATCGACAGCTCAATAAACTCATCTTT.

Only a few counts were recorded for this clone. TCRdb pairs this DNA with a much larger clone's protein that differs at residue 3, likely a read error; the protein shown was translated from the DNA. This sequence joins TRDV2 and TRDJ1; weak D call: TRDD3 (10 bases). Per the germline V gene, CDR1 is GEAIGNYY and CDR2 is EKD. This CDR3 comprises 22 residues. CDR3: CARDTVGPSYVLGDRYTDKLIF. CDR3 nucleotide sequence: TGTGCCCGTGACACCGTGGGGCCTTCCTACGTACTGGGGGATCGCTACACCGATAAACTCATCTTT.

A word on this clone: This DNA's translation and the protein TCRdb lists, from a much larger clone, do not match at residue 11, likely due to a read error; the protein shown is translated from the DNA. This chain uses TRDV2 with TRDJ3; 8 nucleotides align to TRDD3. CDR3 length: 19 residues. The V and J ends lost 3 bases and 2 bases, in that order; junction bases with no gene match: 11. Germline V gives CDR1 GEAIGNYY, CDR2 EKD. Here the CDR3 DNA reads TGTGCCTGTGACCTACTGGGGGCTCGGAGCCCCTGGGACACCCGACAGATGTTTTTC. Its translation is CACDLLGARSPWDTRQMFF.

Only a few counts were recorded for this clone. A read error is the likely source, as a far larger clone sits one nucleotide away. Other DNA sequences of this sample code for an identical CDR3. This sequence joins TRDV2 and TRDJ1; 11 bases agree with TRDD3. The CDR3 totals 19 residues. V trimming: 0 bases; J trimming: 0 bases; junction bases outside the gene matches: 11. The germline CDR1 and CDR2 sequences are GEAIGNYY and EKD. CDR3 in amino acids: CACDTVGLGDTPYTDKLIF. The DNA for the CDR3 is TGTGCCTGTGACACCGTTGGCCTGGGGGATACACCGTACACCGATAAACTCATCTTT.

This clone showed up just a few times. With only one base between it and a far larger clone, this is likely a read error. Different DNA sequences within this sample yield the same CDR3. V is TRDV2 and J is TRDJ1, with TRDD2 identical over 8 bases. Germline V gene lookup returns CDR1 GEAIGNYY and CDR2 EKD. This CDR3 spans 22 amino acids. Trimming cost V 1 base and J 0 bases; bases outside gene matches: 24. CDR3 nucleotide sequence: TGTGCCTGTGACACTCTTCCTACGGGGCCCGGGGGACCCCCGACCGACACCGATAAACTCATCTTT. As protein: CACDTLPTGPGGPPTDTDKLIF.

Notes on this clone: The TCRdb record carries a much larger clone's protein, which differs from this DNA's translation at residue 8; a read error is the likely cause, and the protein listed here is the DNA translation. V gene TRDV2 combines with J gene TRDJ1, with D tentatively TRDD3 (5 bases). The CDR3 consists of 15 residues. In germline, CDR1 is GEAIGNYY, CDR2 EKD. Trimming removed 0 bases at V and 0 bases at J, with 10 bases between. CDR3 protein: CACDTVGVYTDKLIF. DNA for the CDR3: TGTGCCTGTGACACCGTTGGGGTGTACACCGATAAACTCATCTTT.

This clone was seen a handful of times. Translating this DNA gives a protein that differs at residue 4 from the TCRdb one, which belongs to a much larger clone; a read error is likely, and the protein shown is this translation. The CDR3 here is CACNTVAGWGTPGRTDKLIF. The CDR3 DNA sequence: TGTGCCTGTAACACCGTCGCGGGCTGGGGGACCCCGGGGCGCACCGATAAACTCATCTTT. This sequence joins TRDV2 and TRDJ1; TRDD3 matches at 8 bases. Germline values: CDR1 GEAIGNYY, CDR2 EKD. The CDR3 sequence is 20 residues long.

This clone was counted only a few times. TCRdb's listed protein matches a much larger clone and diverges from this DNA's translation at residue 8, likely through a read error; the protein shown comes from the DNA. This chain connects TRDV2 to TRDJ3; no reliable D call. V gave up 3 bases and J gave up 0 bases, with 14 bases separating them. The germline CDR1 and CDR2 sequences are GEAIGNYY and EKD. The CDR3 consists of 18 residues. The CDR3: CACDPTGPHSWDTRQMFF. The DNA of the CDR3 is TGTGCCTGTGACCCAACCGGGCCTCACTCCTGGGACACCCGACAGATGTTTTTC.

A few counts support this clone. TCRdb's protein, taken from a much larger clone, differs from this DNA's translation at residue 11, likely owing to a read error; the protein displayed comes from the DNA. The V gene is TRDV2, the J gene TRDJ3; TRDD3 matches at 7 bases. Germline values: CDR1 GEAIGNYY, CDR2 EKD. The CDR3 spans 18 residues. The CDR3 loop reads CACDTVGDSSRDTRQMFF. DNA of the CDR3: TGTGCCTGTGACACCGTGGGGGACAGCTCCCGGGACACCCGACAGATGTTTTTC.